The 2 T cell receptor beta chains presented below share a single source sample, sequenced in a study of OX40 agonist ivuxolimab in advanced cancers. Sequencing used immunoSEQ multiplex PCR; TCRdb keeps in-frame clones, though not all of them. The sample records 65,000 to 100,000 clones, approximately 86% being singletons. Here the sequenced sample was CD4+ or CD8+ T cells sorted from blood, taken in a trial of the OX40 agonist ivuxolimab. The receptors were gathered from an adult with an advanced solid tumor such as melanoma, head and neck, liver or kidney cancer.

The chain links TRBV9 to TRBJ2-7; a possible D gene is TRBD2 (6 bases). The CDR3 has 14 amino acids. V lost 1 base to trimming and J lost 0 bases, with 8 bases between them. CDR1 is SGDLS and CDR2 is YYNGEE in the germline V gene. This CDR3 is CASSVTAGSYEQYF. Written as DNA, the CDR3 is TGTGCCAGCAGCGTAACAGCGGGCTCCTACGAGCAGTACTTC.

The CDR3 nucleotides read TGTGCCAGCACCTCGGAATTGGTAGAGACCCAGTACTTC. Translating gives CASTSELVETQYF. The V gene is TRBV28, the J gene TRBJ2-5, with D hard to call. Germline values: CDR1 MDHEN, CDR2 SYDVKM. V lost 7 bases, J lost 4 bases, and 13 bases lay in between. This CDR3 contains 13 residues.